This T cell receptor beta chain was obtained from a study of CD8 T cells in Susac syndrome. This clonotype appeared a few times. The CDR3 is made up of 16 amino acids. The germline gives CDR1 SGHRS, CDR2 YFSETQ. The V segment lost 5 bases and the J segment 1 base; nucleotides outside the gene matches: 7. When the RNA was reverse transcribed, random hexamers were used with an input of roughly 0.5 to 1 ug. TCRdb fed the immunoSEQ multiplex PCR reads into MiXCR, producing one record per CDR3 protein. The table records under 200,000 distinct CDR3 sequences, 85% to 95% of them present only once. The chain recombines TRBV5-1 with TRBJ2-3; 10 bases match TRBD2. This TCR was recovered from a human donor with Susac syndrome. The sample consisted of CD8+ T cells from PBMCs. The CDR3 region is CASSQITSGGTDTQYF. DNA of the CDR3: TGCGCCAGCAGTCAGATTACTAGCGGGGGCACAGATACGCAGTATTTT.